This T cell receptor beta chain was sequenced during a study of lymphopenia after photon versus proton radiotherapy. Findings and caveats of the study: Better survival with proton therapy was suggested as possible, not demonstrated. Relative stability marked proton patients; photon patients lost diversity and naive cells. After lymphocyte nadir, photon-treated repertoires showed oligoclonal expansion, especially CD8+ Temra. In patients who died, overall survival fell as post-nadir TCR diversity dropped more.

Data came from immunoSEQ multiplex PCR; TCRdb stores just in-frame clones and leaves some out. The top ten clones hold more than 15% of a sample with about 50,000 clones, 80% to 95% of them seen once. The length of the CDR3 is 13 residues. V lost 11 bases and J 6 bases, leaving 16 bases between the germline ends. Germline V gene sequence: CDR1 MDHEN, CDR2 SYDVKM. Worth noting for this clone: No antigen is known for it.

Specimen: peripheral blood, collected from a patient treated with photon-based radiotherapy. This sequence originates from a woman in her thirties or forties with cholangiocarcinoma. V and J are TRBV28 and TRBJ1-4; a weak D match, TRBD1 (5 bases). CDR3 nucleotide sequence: TGTGCCGGATCAGGGTCGGTGCATGAAAAACTGTTTTTT. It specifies CAGSGSVHEKLFF.